These T cell receptor beta chains were read from a single sample in a study of CD4 and CD8 cells across lung adenocarcinoma regions. From the PCR reads, TCRdb called clonotypes with MiXCR, one entry per CDR3 protein. The sample includes around 19,000 distinct CDR3 sequences, less than 70% of them seen just once. What was sequenced was CD8+ T cells from the center of a lung tumor. These receptors all stem from a female donor with lung adenocarcinoma. The CD4 and CD8 labels of this study may be unreliable. The CDR3 runs from the conserved cysteine through the conserved F or W. Fields, in order: J gene, D gene, V gene, clone size, CDR3 DNA, CDR3 protein. A D gene is named only where the DNA matches it firmly. Rows give clone size only sometimes, using once, few, many, or a class for an expanded clone.

j_gene: TRBJ1-4
d_gene: TRBD1
v_gene: TRBV7-6
abundance: .
CDR3nt: TGTGCCAGCAGCCGAACCGGGACAGGGGTTCAAGAAAAACTGTTTTTT
CDR3aa: CASSRTGTGVQEKLFF

j_gene: TRBJ2-4
d_gene: .
v_gene: TRBV10-3
abundance: .
CDR3nt: TGTGCGGCGTGGCTGGAGGCCAAAGACACTCAGTACTTT
CDR3aa: CAAWLEAKDTQYF

j_gene: TRBJ2-3
d_gene: .
v_gene: TRBV6-1
abundance: .
CDR3nt: TGTGCCAGCAGGCACGGAGGCGGCTCCCAAGATACGCAGTATTTC
CDR3aa: CASRHGGGSQDTQYF

j_gene: TRBJ2-5
d_gene: .
v_gene: TRBV6-1
abundance: .
CDR3nt: TGTGCCAGCAGTCCAGGAGGAGCGGGTGGCAAGTTCTTC
CDR3aa: CASSPGGAGGKFF

j_gene: TRBJ1-5
d_gene: .
v_gene: TRBV4-1
abundance: .
CDR3nt: TGCGCCAGCAGCCAAGCCGCCGGGGAAGGACAGCCCCAGCATTTT
CDR3aa: CASSQAAGEGQPQHF

j_gene: TRBJ2-1
d_gene: .
v_gene: TRBV6-5
abundance: .
CDR3nt: TGTGCCAGCAGTTACCCAGTGGTCGGTGGGCAGTTCTTC
CDR3aa: CASSYPVVGGQFF

j_gene: TRBJ2-2
d_gene: .
v_gene: TRBV6-1
abundance: .
CDR3nt: TGTGCCAGCGGCGGACAGGCGGGAAACACCGGGGCGCTGTATTTT
CDR3aa: CASGGQAGNTGALYF

j_gene: TRBJ2-1
d_gene: TRBD2
v_gene: TRBV7-6
abundance: few
CDR3nt: TGTGCCAGCAGCCCGTTTGGCGGGAGCTCCTACAATGAGCAGTTCTTC
CDR3aa: CASSPFGGSSYNEQFF

j_gene: TRBJ2-5
d_gene: .
v_gene: TRBV10-3
abundance: .
CDR3nt: TGTGCCACCAAGGTCCCCCGTGAGCGAAACATCCAGTACTTC
CDR3aa: CATKVPRERNIQYF

j_gene: TRBJ2-5
d_gene: TRBD1
v_gene: TRBV15
abundance: .
CDR3nt: TGTGCCACCAGCAGGGACAGGGGGCAAGAGACCCAGTACTTC
CDR3aa: CATSRDRGQETQYF

j_gene: TRBJ2-6
d_gene: TRBD1
v_gene: TRBV19
abundance: few
CDR3nt: TGTGCCAGTAGTCCACAGGGGACCGGGGCCAACGTCCTGACTTTC
CDR3aa: CASSPQGTGANVLTF

j_gene: TRBJ2-1
d_gene: TRBD2
v_gene: TRBV7-2
abundance: .
CDR3nt: TGTGCCAGCAGCTTAGATGCCACCACCTCGCGGGAGACCCAGTTCTTC
CDR3aa: CASSLDATTSRETQFF